Sequencing of this T cell receptor (beta chain) was carried out in a study of T cell repertoires in cytomegalovirus infection. Looking at the study overall: From public TCR beta signatures came an indication of both CMV infection and matching HLA type. Broader study findings: Cumulative public TCR beta family frequency identified carriers of CMV plus the relevant HLA.

On this clonotype itself: No antigen is known for it.

The CDR3 extends over 12 amino acids. Germline CDR1 and CDR2: SQVTM and ANQGSEA. Trimming shortened V by 5 bases and J by 3 bases, and 10 bases separated the two germline ends. TCRdb used MiXCR to reprocess the reads, holding one entry per CDR3 protein. The top ten clones hold more than 5.5% of a sample with about 230,000 distinct CDR3 sequences, approximately 7% of them seen once. Sequencing was done on a sample of PBMCs. The genes are TRBV29-1 and TRBJ1-1, with D maybe TRBD1 (6 bases). This receptor was obtained from a human donor in good health (CMV status not recorded). Some clones in this sample may be carry-over from other donors' samples. The CDR3 here is CSVSEGDTEAFF. The CDR3 DNA reads TGCAGCGTTAGCGAGGGGGACACTGAAGCTTTCTTT.